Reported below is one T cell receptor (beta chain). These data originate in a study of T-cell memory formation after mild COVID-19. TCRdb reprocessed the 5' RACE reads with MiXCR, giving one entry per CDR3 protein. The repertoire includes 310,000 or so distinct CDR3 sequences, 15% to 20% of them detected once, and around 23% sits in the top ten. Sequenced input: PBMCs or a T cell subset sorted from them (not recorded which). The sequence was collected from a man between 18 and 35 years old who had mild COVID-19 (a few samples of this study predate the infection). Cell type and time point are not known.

The CDR3 region has the DNA TGTGCCAGCAGCTTAACGGCCGCCGTTGCCACTGAAGCTTTCTTT. Protein product: CASSLTAAVATEAFF. V and J are TRBV7-3 and TRBJ1-1; no reliable D call. The CDR3 spans 15 residues. V lost 0 bases and J lost 4, with 12 bases in between. Germline-derived CDR1 and CDR2 are SGHTA and FQGTGA.